These T cell receptor beta chains were read from a single sample in a study of beta chain features in type 1 diabetes. The data were produced by immunoSEQ multiplex PCR, yet TCRdb's version contains in-frame clones alone and is incomplete. This repertoire shows almost 350,000 clones, approximately 8% found once; its top ten account for around 0.45%. Sequences were obtained from central memory CD4+ T cells from blood. The receptors were sampled from a woman younger than 30 in good health. Each CDR3 is given with its conserved first and last residue. D genes are given only for firm matches. Not every row has a clone size; where given, it reads once, few, many or a size class.

clone size	D gene	V gene	J gene	CDR3 protein	CDR3 DNA
many	TRBD2	TRBV28	TRBJ2-7	CASSSPTSGSSYEQYF	TGTGCCAGCAGTTCACCTACTAGCGGGAGCTCCTACGAGCAGTACTTC
NA	NA	TRBV4-2	TRBJ2-1	CASSQVSVGGEQFF	TGTGCCAGCAGCCAAGTTAGTGTCGGCGGTGAGCAGTTCTTC
NA	NA	TRBV4-2	TRBJ1-5	CASSRGGRVGPQHF	TGTGCCAGCAGCCGCGGGGGCAGGGTAGGACCCCAGCATTTT
NA	NA	TRBV6-5	TRBJ2-2	CASSSQGSGELFF	TGTGCCAGCAGTTCCCAGGGGAGCGGGGAGCTGTTTTTT
few	TRBD2	TRBV5-1	TRBJ2-7	CASSVLAGYENEQYF	TGCGCCAGCAGCGTCCTAGCGGGATATGAGAACGAGCAGTACTTC
few	NA	TRBV2	TRBJ2-1	CASSQQVYNEQFF	TGTGCCAGCAGCCAACAGGTGTACAATGAGCAGTTCTTC
NA	NA	TRBV10-3	TRBJ2-1	CAISESKLEQFF	TGTGCCATCAGTGAGTCGAAACTCGAGCAGTTCTTC
few	TRBD1	TRBV4-2	TRBJ1-1	CASSHLDRETEAFF	TGTGCCAGCAGCCACCTCGACAGGGAAACTGAAGCTTTCTTT
few	TRBD1	TRBV5-8	TRBJ1-2	CASSSGQGYGYTF	TGTGCCAGCAGCTCTGGACAGGGCTATGGCTACACCTTC
few	TRBD1	TRBV7-6	TRBJ1-2	CASSTTGQGGYTF	TGTGCCAGCAGCACCACCGGACAGGGTGGCTACACCTTC
few	NA	TRBV7-2	TRBJ2-1	CASSLGGQVQREQFF	TGTGCCAGCAGCTTAGGGGGCCAGGTTCAGCGGGAGCAGTTCTTC
NA	TRBD2	TRBV4-3	TRBJ2-2	CASSQASGGPGELFF	TGCGCCAGCAGCCAAGCTTCGGGGGGTCCCGGGGAGCTGTTTTTT
NA	NA	TRBV5-1	TRBJ2-5	CASSEDSQRDLGVVLETQYF	TGCGCCAGCAGCGAGGACAGCCAGCGGGACCTGGGAGTTGTTTTAGAGACCCAGTACTTC
few	NA	TRBV28	TRBJ2-5	CASSPGSSRKTGVETQYF	TGTGCCAGCAGTCCAGGGAGCTCCAGGAAGACAGGAGTAGAGACCCAGTACTTC